This T cell receptor beta chain was captured in a study of vaccination effects on CD4 cells after COVID-19. Findings of the study overall: Substantial clonal contraction characterized both infection- and vaccine-induced clones late after vaccination. Sampling in the study covered few convalescent patients and included no early post-infection timepoints.

As regards this clone: Its antigen is as yet unknown.

Profiling relied on immunoSEQ multiplex PCR, and the TCRdb table lists in-frame clones only, not all of them. The data hold more than 50,000 clones, with roughly 76% observed a single time. The CDR3 has 14 residues. The germline CDR1 and CDR2 sequences are KGHDR and SFDVKD. Trimming cost V 2 bases and J 10 bases, with 11 bases left between them. ViraFEST assay sequencing came after antigen-specific CD4+ T cells were expanded with viral peptide pools. Cells that had been cultured for roughly eleven days were the source of isolated CD4+ T cells. After approximately 2 million PBMC were placed in each well, they were cultured with roughly 10 IU/ml IL-2 and roughly 10 ug/ml peptides. Half-medium replacement with IL-2 medium occurred on days 3 and 7.

This chain connects TRBV24-1 to TRBJ1-6, with no clear D. The receptor was isolated from a human donor who received a COVID-19 vaccine. Sequencing was performed on CD4+ T cells from PBMCs cultured with HCoV-229E spike peptides, taken before COVID-19 vaccination. The DNA of the CDR3 is TGTGCCACCAGTGATTCGACCTCCCACTCACCCCTCCACTTT. Translated, it gives CATSDSTSHSPLHF.